The clone carrying this T cell receptor beta chain was recorded many times. Its antigen is not identified. The CDR3 has 17 amino acids. V was pared by 2 bases and J by 0 bases, with 14 bases between. Per the germline V gene, CDR1 is SGHVS and CDR2 is FQNEAQ. This entry comes from a study of T-cell reconstitution after alpha-beta-depleted transplantation in children. Study outcomes and limitations: Hyperexpanded clones declined; after one year, newly produced T cells mostly supplied diversity. Reportedly, roughly two months post-transplant, alpha-beta T cells arose from several hundred expanded graft clones. After transplant, high TCRbeta diversity at day 60 in some patients arose from surviving recipient T cells and thymic progenitors.

Library preparation (for TCRbeta) was performed with unique molecular identifiers. TCRdb redid the calling of the PCR reads with MiXCR, one entry per CDR3 protein. Of roughly 70,000 distinct CDR3 sequences listed, just under 5% were seen once; the top ten hold 18%. The sequences come from PBMCs, mostly from graft donor cells, collected 180 days after TCRalphabeta/CD19-depleted stem cell transplant. This receptor was identified in a boy less than two years old who had a stem cell transplant for acute myeloid leukemia, so the T cells may come from the graft donor. This chain connects TRBV7-8 to TRBJ1-5; no reliable D call. CDR3 loop: CASSLLRGEYSNQPQHF. In DNA, the CDR3 is TGTGCCAGCAGCTTATTACGCGGTGAATATAGCAATCAGCCCCAGCATTTT.